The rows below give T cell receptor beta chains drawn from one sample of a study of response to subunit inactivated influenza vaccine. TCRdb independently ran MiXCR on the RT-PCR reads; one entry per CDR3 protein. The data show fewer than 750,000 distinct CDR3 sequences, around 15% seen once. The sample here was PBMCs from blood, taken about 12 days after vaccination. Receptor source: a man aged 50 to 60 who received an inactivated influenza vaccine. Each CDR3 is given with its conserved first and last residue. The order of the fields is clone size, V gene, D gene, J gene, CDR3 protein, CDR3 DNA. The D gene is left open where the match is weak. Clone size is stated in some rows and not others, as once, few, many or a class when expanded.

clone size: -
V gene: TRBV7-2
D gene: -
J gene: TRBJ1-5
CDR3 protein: CASSASSGPYSNQPQHF
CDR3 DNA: TGTGCCAGCAGCGCTAGCTCAGGGCCTTATAGCAATCAGCCCCAGCATTTT

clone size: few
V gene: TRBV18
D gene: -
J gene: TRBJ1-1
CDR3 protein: CASSPSMETEAFF
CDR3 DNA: TGTGCCAGCTCACCCAGCATGGAGACTGAAGCTTTCTTT

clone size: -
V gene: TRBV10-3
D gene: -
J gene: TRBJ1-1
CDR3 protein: CAIGWDTEAFF
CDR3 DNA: TGTGCCATCGGGTGGGACACTGAAGCTTTCTTT

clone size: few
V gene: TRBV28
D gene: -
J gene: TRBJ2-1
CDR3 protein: CASSFQANEQFF
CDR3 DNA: TGTGCCAGCAGTTTTCAGGCCAATGAGCAGTTCTTC

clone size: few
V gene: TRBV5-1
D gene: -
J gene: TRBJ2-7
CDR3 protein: CASSPPTKGYEQYF
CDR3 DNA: TGCGCCAGCAGCCCCCCGACGAAGGGGTACGAGCAGTACTTC

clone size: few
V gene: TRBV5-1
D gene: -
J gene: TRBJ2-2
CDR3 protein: CASALLVRGRDTGELFF
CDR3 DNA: TGCGCCAGCGCCTTGCTCGTCCGGGGGCGAGACACCGGGGAGCTGTTTTTT

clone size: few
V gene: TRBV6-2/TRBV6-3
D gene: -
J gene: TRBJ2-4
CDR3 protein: CASSYPRNIQYF
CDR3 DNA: TGTGCCAGCAGTTACCCGAGGAACATTCAGTACTTC

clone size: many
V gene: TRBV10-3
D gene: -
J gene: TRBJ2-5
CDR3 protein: CAISERGQETQYF
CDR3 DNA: TGTGCCATCAGTGAGCGGGGGCAAGAGACCCAGTACTTC

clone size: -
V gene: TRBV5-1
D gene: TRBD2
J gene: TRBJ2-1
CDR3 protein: CASGELAGGYNEQFF
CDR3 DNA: TGCGCCAGCGGAGAACTAGCGGGTGGGTACAATGAGCAGTTCTTC

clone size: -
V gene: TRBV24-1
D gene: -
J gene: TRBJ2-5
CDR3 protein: CATSDFRTEETQYF
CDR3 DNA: TGTGCCACCAGTGATTTTAGGACAGAAGAGACCCAGTACTTC

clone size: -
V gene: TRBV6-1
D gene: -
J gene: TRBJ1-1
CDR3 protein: CASRTAGGRTEAFF
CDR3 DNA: TGTGCCAGCAGAACAGCCGGGGGGAGGACTGAAGCTTTCTTT

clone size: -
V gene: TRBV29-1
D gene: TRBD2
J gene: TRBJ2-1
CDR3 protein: CSVDGTSGYHNEQFF
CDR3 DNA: TGCAGCGTTGACGGGACTAGCGGGTACCACAATGAGCAGTTCTTC

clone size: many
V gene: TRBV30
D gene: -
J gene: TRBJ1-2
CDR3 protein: CAWSVPGRVNGYTF
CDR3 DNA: TGTGCCTGGAGTGTACCCGGCAGGGTTAATGGCTACACCTTC

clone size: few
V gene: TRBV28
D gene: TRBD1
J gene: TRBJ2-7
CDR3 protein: CASSREQGATYEQYF
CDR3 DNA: TGTGCCAGCAGTCGTGAACAGGGGGCGACCTACGAGCAGTACTTC

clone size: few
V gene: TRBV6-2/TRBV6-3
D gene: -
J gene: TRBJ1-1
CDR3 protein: CASSSGRWIMNTEAFF
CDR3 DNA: TGTGCCAGCAGTTCGGGCAGGTGGATTATGAACACTGAAGCTTTCTTT

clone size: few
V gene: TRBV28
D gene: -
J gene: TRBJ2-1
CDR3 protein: CASSEWGQYYNEQFF
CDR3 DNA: TGTGCCAGCAGTGAATGGGGTCAGTACTACAATGAGCAGTTCTTC

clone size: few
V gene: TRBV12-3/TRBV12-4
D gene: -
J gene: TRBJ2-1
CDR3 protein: CASSYSAGTNEQFF
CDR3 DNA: TGTGCCAGCAGTTATTCGGCAGGAACGAATGAGCAGTTCTTC

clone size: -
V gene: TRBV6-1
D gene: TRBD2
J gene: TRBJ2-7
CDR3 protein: CASSTQREGPLEQYF
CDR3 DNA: TGTGCCAGCAGTACCCAGCGGGAGGGCCCCCTCGAGCAGTACTTC

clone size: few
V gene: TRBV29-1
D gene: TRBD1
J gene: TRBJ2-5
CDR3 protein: CSVGTGGAETQYF
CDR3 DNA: TGCAGCGTGGGGACAGGGGGCGCGGAGACCCAGTACTTC

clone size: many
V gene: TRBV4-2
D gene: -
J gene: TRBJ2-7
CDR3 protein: CASSQGYRSYEQYF
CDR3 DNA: TGTGCCAGCAGCCAAGGCTACAGGTCTTACGAGCAGTACTTC

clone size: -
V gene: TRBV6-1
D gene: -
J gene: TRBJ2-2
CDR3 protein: CASISGPRELFF
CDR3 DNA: TGTGCCAGCATCTCGGGGCCGCGGGAGCTGTTTTTT

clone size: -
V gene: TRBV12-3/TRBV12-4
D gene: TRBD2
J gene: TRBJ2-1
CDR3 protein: CASSPGAGGLWREQFF
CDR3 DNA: TGTGCCAGCAGCCCGGGGGCGGGAGGGCTTTGGCGGGAGCAGTTCTTC

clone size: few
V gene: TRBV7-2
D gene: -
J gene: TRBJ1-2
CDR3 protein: CASSLSVQLYGYTF
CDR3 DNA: TGTGCCAGCAGTTTAAGTGTACAGTTGTATGGCTACACCTTC

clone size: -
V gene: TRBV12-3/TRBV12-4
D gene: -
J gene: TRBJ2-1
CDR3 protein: CASMALAGARNEQFF
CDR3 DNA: TGTGCCAGCATGGCCCTGGCGGGGGCGCGGAATGAGCAGTTCTTC

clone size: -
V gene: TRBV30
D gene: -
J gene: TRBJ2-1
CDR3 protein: CAWSVFVAMGF
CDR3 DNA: TGTGCCTGGAGTGTGTTTGTAGCGATGGGCTTC

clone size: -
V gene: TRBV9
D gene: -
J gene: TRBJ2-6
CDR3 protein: CASSVSGGTYSGANVLTF
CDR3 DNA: TGTGCCAGCAGCGTATCCGGGGGCACTTACTCTGGGGCCAACGTCCTGACTTTC

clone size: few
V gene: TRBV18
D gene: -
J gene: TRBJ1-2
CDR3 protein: CASSQRPDYGYTF
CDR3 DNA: TGTGCCAGCTCACAGAGGCCCGACTATGGCTACACCTTC

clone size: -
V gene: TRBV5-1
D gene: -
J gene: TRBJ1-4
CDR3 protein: CASSLAGTGSEKLFF
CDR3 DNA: TGCGCCAGCAGCTTGGCTGGCACAGGGAGTGAAAAACTGTTTTTT

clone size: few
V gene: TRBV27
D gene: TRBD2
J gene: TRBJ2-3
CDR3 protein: CASSSISGRRSDTQYF
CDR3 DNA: TGTGCCAGCAGTTCCATTAGCGGGAGGAGGTCAGATACGCAGTATTTT

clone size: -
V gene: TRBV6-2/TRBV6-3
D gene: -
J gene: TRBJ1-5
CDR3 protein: CASRQQGLWHQPQHF
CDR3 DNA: TGTGCCAGCAGACAGCAGGGACTTTGGCATCAGCCCCAGCATTTT

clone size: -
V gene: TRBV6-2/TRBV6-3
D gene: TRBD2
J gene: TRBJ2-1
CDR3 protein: CASTELAGEQFF
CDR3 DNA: TGTGCCAGCACCGAACTAGCGGGAGAGCAGTTCTTC

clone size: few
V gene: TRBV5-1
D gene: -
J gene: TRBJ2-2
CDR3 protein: CASSRDPGLNTGELFF
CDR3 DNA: TGCGCCAGCAGCCGGGACCCCGGATTAAACACCGGGGAGCTGTTTTTT

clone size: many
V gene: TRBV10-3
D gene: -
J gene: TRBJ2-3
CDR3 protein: CAIGLRRDTQYF
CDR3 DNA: TGTGCCATCGGTCTCCGACGGGATACGCAGTATTTT

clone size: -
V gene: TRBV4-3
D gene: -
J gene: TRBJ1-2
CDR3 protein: CASSLTAQDYGYTF
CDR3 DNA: TGCGCCAGCAGCCTCACGGCTCAGGACTATGGCTACACCTTC

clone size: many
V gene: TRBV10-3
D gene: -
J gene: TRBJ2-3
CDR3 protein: CAISESGVDTQYF
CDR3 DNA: TGTGCCATCAGTGAGTCGGGAGTAGATACGCAGTATTTT

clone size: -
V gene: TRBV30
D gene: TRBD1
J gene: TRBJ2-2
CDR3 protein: CAWRQGAGELFF
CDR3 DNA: TGTGCCTGGAGACAGGGGGCCGGGGAGCTGTTTTTT

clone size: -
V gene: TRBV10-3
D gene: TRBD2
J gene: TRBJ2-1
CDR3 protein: CAINRRGAFNEQFF
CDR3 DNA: TGTGCCATCAATCGGCGGGGGGCCTTCAATGAGCAGTTCTTC

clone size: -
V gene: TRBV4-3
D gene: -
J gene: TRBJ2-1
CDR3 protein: CASSQDSRGEQFF
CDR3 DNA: TGCGCCAGCAGCCAAGATTCGAGGGGTGAGCAGTTCTTC

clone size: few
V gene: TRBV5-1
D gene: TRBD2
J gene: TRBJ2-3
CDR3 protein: CASSLGLAAKTDTQYF
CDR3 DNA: TGCGCCAGCAGCCTCGGACTAGCGGCCAAAACAGATACGCAGTATTTT

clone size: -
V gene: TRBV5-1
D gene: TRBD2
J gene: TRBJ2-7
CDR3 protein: CASTPPGGEQYF
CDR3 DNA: TGCGCCAGCACCCCCCCGGGAGGAGAGCAGTACTTC